A single T cell receptor (beta chain) is shown here with its context. Antigen specificity is unknown. V dropped 4 bases and J dropped 8; count of bases not matched to a gene: 4. CDR1 and CDR2 (germline): SGHRS, YFSETQ. This CDR3 is 12 amino acids long. This record comes from a study of T cells in Graves' hyperthyroidism and ophthalmopathy. Study-level points and caveats: Most thyroid clonotypes expanded above 0.001 were also detected in blood. A model using 13 V-J features told ophthalmopathy apart from stable hyperthyroidism. Progression to ophthalmopathy was predicted a median of about 6.6 months early.

Template material for amplifying TCR beta CDR3 regions consisted of RNA transcripts. The HTBI primer set drove a first-round RT-PCR of the TCR CDR3. MiXCR, run by TCRdb on the multiplex PCR reads, gives a single entry per CDR3 protein. The profile shows 340,000 or so distinct CDR3 sequences, 21% of them singletons. Every diagnosis used clinical symptoms, serum thyroxine and TRAb, thyroid ultrasound and orbital computed tomography. Sample: blood. The rearrangement joins TRBV5-1 to TRBJ1-2; 8 positions match TRBD1. This receptor was identified in a woman in her forties or fifties with Graves' hyperthyroidism. CDR3 region: CASSPGQVGYTF. CDR3 bases: TGCGCCAGCAGCCCGGGACAGGTGGGCTACACCTTC. The full variable domain, rest sourced from reference TRBV5-1 and TRBJ1-2, is KAGVTQTPRYLIKTRGQQVTLSCSPISGHRSVSWYQQTPGQGLQFLFEYFSETQRNKGNFPGRFSGRQFSNSRSEMNVSTLELGDSALYLCASSPGQVGYTFGSGTRLTVV.